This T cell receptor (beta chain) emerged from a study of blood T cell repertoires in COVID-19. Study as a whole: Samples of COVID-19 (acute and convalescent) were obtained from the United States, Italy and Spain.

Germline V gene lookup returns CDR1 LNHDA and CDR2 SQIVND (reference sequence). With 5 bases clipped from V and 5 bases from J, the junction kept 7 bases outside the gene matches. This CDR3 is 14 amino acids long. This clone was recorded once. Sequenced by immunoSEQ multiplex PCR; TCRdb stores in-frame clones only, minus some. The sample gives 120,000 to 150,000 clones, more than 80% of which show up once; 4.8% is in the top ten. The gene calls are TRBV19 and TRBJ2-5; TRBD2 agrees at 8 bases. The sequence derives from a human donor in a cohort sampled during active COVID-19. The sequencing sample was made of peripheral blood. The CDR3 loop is CASSGSGGVETQYF. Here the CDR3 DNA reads TGTGCCAGTAGTGGGAGCGGGGGAGTGGAGACCCAGTACTTC.